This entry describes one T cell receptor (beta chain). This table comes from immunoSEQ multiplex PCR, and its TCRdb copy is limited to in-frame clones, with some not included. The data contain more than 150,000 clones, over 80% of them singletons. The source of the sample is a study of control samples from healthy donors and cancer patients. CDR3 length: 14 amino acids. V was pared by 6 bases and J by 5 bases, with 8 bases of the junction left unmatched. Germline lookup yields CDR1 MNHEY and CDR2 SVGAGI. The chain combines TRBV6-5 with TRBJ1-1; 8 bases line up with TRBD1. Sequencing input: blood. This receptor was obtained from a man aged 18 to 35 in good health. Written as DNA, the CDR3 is TGTGCCAGCAGCTTCCGAGGACAGGGAACTGAAGCTTTCTTT. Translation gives CASSFRGQGTEAFF.